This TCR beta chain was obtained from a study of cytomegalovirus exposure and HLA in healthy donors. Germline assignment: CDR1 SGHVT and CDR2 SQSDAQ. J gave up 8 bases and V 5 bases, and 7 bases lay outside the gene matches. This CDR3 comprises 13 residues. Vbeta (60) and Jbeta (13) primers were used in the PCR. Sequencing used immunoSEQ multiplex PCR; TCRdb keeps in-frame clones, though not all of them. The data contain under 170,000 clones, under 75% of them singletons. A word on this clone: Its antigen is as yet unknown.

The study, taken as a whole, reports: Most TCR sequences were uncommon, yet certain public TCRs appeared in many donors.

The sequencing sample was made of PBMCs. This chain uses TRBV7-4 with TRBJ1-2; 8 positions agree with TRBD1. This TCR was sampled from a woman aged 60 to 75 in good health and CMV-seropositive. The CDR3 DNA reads TGTGCCAGCAGCCCGACAGGGGCCGACGGCTACACCTTC. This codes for CASSPTGADGYTF.